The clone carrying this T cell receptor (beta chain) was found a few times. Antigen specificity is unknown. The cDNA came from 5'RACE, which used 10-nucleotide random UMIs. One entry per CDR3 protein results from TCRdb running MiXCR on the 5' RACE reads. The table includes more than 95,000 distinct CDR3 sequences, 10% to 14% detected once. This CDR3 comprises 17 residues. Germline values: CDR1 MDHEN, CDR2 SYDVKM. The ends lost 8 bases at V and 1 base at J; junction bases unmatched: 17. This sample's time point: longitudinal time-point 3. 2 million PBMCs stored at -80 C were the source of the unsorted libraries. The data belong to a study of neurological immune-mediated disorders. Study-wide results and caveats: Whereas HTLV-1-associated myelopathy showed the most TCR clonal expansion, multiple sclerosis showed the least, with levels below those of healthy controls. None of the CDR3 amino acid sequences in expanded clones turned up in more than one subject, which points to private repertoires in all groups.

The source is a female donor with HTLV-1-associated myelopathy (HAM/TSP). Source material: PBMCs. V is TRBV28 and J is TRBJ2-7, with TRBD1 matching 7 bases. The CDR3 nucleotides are TGTGCCAGCCTGGGACAGACGTTTATTGTAGGGTCCTACGAGCAGTACTTC. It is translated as CASLGQTFIVGSYEQYF.